This entry lists 31 T cell receptor beta chains sequenced from one sample in a study of blood T cell repertoires in COVID-19 (dated by TCRdb to the early 2020s). Library preparation was by the immunoSEQ multiplex PCR assay. TCRdb took this table from immuneACCESS and kept in-frame rearrangements with V and J called. Such tables lack part of the clones; where checked against another copy, unresolved V genes explain under half of the gap, and the rest is unexplained. For this sample the table gives about 150,000 clones, of which approximately 85% were detected only once. The ten largest account for 0.6% to 0.65% of the sample. The material sequenced was peripheral blood. The receptors were gathered from a man between 60 and 75 years old with COVID-19, enrolled during active disease.

This chain uses TRBV9 with TRBJ1-2; D is perhaps TRBD1 (5 bases). CDR1 and CDR2 (germline): SGDLS, YYNGEE. The CDR3 loop spans 15 amino acids. Trimming stripped 0 bases from V and 4 bases from J, with 13 bases between. The CDR3 bases are TGTGCCAGCAGCGTAGGCCCAGGGTCGAGCTATGGCTACACCTTC. Its protein is CASSVGPGSSYGYTF.

V is TRBV21-1 and J is TRBJ1-5. TRBV21-1 is a pseudogene. CDR3 length: 15 amino acids. This CDR3 reads CASSKFPKLNQPQHF. The CDR3 coding sequence is TGTGCCAGCAGCAAATTCCCCAAACTCAATCAGCCCCAGCATTTT.

J is TRBJ2-5 and V is TRBV3-1 (or the pseudogene TRBV3-2), with 7 positions matching TRBD2. CDR3 length: 12 amino acids. J was trimmed by 7 bases and V by 5 bases; bases with no gene match: 4. Germline V gene sequence: CDR1 LGHDT, CDR2 YNNKEL (reference sequence). Written as DNA, the CDR3 is TGTGCCAGCAGCAGGGAGGGAGGGACCCAGTACTTC. Its protein product is CASSREGGTQYF.

The sample holds one count of this clone. The chain recombines TRBV2 with TRBJ2-1, with TRBD2 identical over 9 bases. After removal of 10 bases from V and 10 bases from J, the junction contained 11 bases not matched to a gene. CDR1 SNHLY and CDR2 FYNNEI come from the germline V gene. The CDR3 contains 13 residues. The CDR3 DNA reads as TGTGCCACTTGGGGACTAGCTACCCCCGAGCAGTTCTTC. Residues: CATWGLATPEQFF.

The table lists this clone with a count of one. The rearrangement uses TRBV11-3 and TRBJ2-7; the D is unclear. This CDR3 spans 14 amino acids. Trimming shortened V by 5 bases and J by 2 bases, and 13 bases separated the two germline ends. CDR1 is SGHNT and CDR2 is YENEEA in the germline V gene. DNA of the CDR3: TGTGCCAGCAGCCCAAGTGGGCGTCCCTACGAGCAGTACTTC. It is translated as CASSPSGRPYEQYF.

This clone was observed a few times. The J gene is TRBJ2-7, the V gene TRBV3-1 (or the pseudogene TRBV3-2); TRBD2 might be the D (6 bases). The germline V and J ends were trimmed by 1 base and 8 bases, with 9 bases remaining between them. The V gene's germline CDR1 is LGHDT and CDR2 YNNKEL (reference sequence). The CDR3 runs to 12 residues. CDR3 coding DNA: TGTGCCAGCAGCCAAGGGGCGGGACAGCAGTACTTC. As protein: CASSQGAGQQYF.

V and J are TRBV10-3 and TRBJ1-2, with 7 bases aligning to TRBD1. V gave up 0 bases and J gave up 4 bases; unmatched junction bases: 2. Looked up from germline, CDR1 is ENHRY and CDR2 is SYGVKD. The CDR3 consists of 14 residues. The CDR3 sequence: CAISESDRVYGYTF. The CDR3 region has the DNA TGTGCCATCAGTGAGTCTGACAGGGTCTATGGCTACACCTTC.

The chain is built from TRBV18 and TRBJ2-7, with TRBD1 matching 7 bases. With 6 bases clipped from V and 0 bases from J, the junction kept 11 bases outside the gene matches. From germline, CDR1 is KGHSH and CDR2 LQKENI. The CDR3 sequence is 16 residues long. CDR3 in DNA: TGTGCCAGCTCGCCCTACCGGGACAGAAGCTCCTACGAGCAGTACTTC. Amino acids: CASSPYRDRSSYEQYF.

The genes are TRBV10-1 and TRBJ2-3, with 11 bases matching TRBD2. V gave up 5 bases and J gave up 10 bases; unmatched junction bases: 14. CDR3 length equals 16 residues. Per germline, CDR1 WNHNN and CDR2 SYGVQD (reference sequence). This chain's CDR3 is CASSFQATSGRLPQYF. The CDR3 DNA sequence: TGCGCCAGCAGTTTCCAGGCTACTAGCGGGAGACTACCGCAGTATTTT.

The CDR3 spells CATSRGGGYQETQYF. CDR3 nucleotide sequence: TGTGCCACCAGCAGAGGCGGGGGGTACCAAGAGACCCAGTACTTC. The chain uses TRBV15 and TRBJ2-5; 8 nucleotides align to TRBD2. The junction had 1 base not matched to a gene; V was cut back by 1 base and J by 0 bases. The CDR3 sequence is 15 residues long. Per the germline V gene, CDR1 is LNHNV and CDR2 is YYDKDF (reference sequence).

This chain uses TRBV19 with TRBJ2-6; maybe TRBD1 (5 bases). Germline CDR1 reads LNHDA; CDR2 reads SQIVND (reference sequence). This CDR3 region has 16 residues. Trimming left V 7 bases short and J 2 bases short, with 15 bases between. The CDR3 region has the DNA TGTGCCAGTACACCAGGGCCACTCACTGGGGCCAACGTCCTGACTTTC. It is translated as CASTPGPLTGANVLTF.

The CDR3 region is CASSTPSRDRVPTNEKLFF. In DNA form, the CDR3 reads TGCGCCAGCAGCACTCCATCCCGGGACAGGGTCCCAACTAATGAAAAACTGTTTTTT. This sequence joins TRBV4-1 and TRBJ1-4; 9 bases are shared with TRBD1. The CDR3 runs to 19 residues. V lost 5 bases and J lost 0; bases outside the gene matches: 13. CDR1 is MGHRA and CDR2 is YSYEKL in the germline V gene.

The chain couples TRBV5-5 to TRBJ2-1; 7 bases map to TRBD1. Germline V gene lookup returns CDR1 SGHKS and CDR2 YYEKEE (reference sequence). CDR3 length: 14 amino acids. After removal of 3 bases from V and 2 bases from J, the junction contained 2 bases not matched to a gene. The CDR3 loop is CASSWDRPYNEQFF. Written as DNA, the CDR3 is TGTGCCAGCAGCTGGGACAGACCCTACAATGAGCAGTTCTTC. Combining the CDR3 with reference TRBV5-5 and TRBJ2-1 gives the whole variable domain DAGVTQSPTHLIKTRGQQVTLRCSPISGHKSVSWYQQVLGQGPQFIFQYYEKEERGRGNFPDRFSARQFPNYSSELNVNALLLGDSALYLCASSWDRPYNEQFFGPGTRLTVL.

The chain has TRBV6-2 or TRBV6-3 and TRBJ2-5, with a weak D call TRBD1 (6 bases). Trimming cost V 2 bases and J 9 bases, with 13 bases left between them. The CDR3 consists of 13 residues. The germline CDR1 and CDR2 sequences are MNHEY and SVGEGT. In DNA form, the CDR3 reads TGTGCCAGCAGTTACCAGGGGACCCCCCCCCAGTACTTC. This sequence encodes CASSYQGTPPQYF.

This clone was counted a few times. V is TRBV30 and J is TRBJ1-3; TRBD1 might be the D (6 bases). V gave up 5 bases and J gave up 8 bases, with 16 bases separating them. The CDR3 extends over 13 amino acids. Germline V CDR1 and CDR2: GTSNPN, SVGIG (reference sequence). CDR3 protein: CAWPDSRRDTIYF. CDR3 DNA: TGTGCCTGGCCGGACAGTCGACGGGACACCATATATTTT.

The chain carries TRBV19 and TRBJ2-5; TRBD2 matches 8 bases. There are 13 residues in the CDR3. V shed 6 bases, J shed 3 bases, and the junction held 3 bases outside the gene matches. Germline CDR1 LNHDA, CDR2 SQIVND (reference sequence). The CDR3 protein is CASRIGGEETQYF. CDR3 nucleotides: TGTGCCAGTAGGATCGGGGGGGAAGAGACCCAGTACTTC. Looking up the rest from reference TRBV19 and TRBJ2-5 gives the full variable domain: DGGITQSPKYLFRKEGQNVTLSCEQNLNHDAMYWYRQDPGQGLRLIYYSQIVNDFQKGDIAEGYSVSREKKESFPLTVTSAQKNPTAFYLCASRIGGEETQYFGPGTRLLVL.

The chain combines TRBV28 with TRBJ1-2; 11 nucleotides align to TRBD1. V lost 1 base and J lost 8; bases outside the gene matches: 9. This CDR3 has 16 amino acids. Per germline, CDR1 MDHEN and CDR2 SYDVKM. The CDR3 reads CASSLYGTGGFLGYTF. In DNA, the CDR3 is TGTGCCAGCAGTTTATATGGGACAGGGGGATTCCTCGGCTACACCTTC.

This chain uses TRBV19 with TRBJ1-1, with a possible D match to TRBD1 (5 bases). Germline V gene lookup returns CDR1 LNHDA and CDR2 SQIVND (reference sequence). Between the trimmed V and J ends, which lost 3 bases and 1 base, there was a span of 12 bases. CDR3 length: 15 amino acids. CDR3 amino acids: CASSIRVGENTEAFF. The CDR3 nucleotides read TGTGCCAGTAGTATCAGGGTCGGTGAGAACACTGAAGCTTTCTTT.

A few counts support this clone. The J gene is TRBJ1-3, the V gene TRBV6-5; 7 nucleotides align to TRBD1. The CDR3 extends over 16 amino acids. CDR1 MNHEY and CDR2 SVGAGI come from the germline V gene. The ends lost 4 bases at V and 0 bases at J; junction bases unmatched: 6. This CDR3 is CASSLTGVLSGNTIYF. In DNA, the CDR3 is TGTGCCAGCAGTTTAACAGGGGTCCTCTCTGGAAACACCATATATTTT.

With regard to this clone: The identical CDR3 is also encoded by other nucleotide sequences in the sample. The V and J genes are TRBV10-3 and TRBJ1-1, with D possibly TRBD1 on 6 matching bases. With 0 bases removed from V and 0 bases from J, the gap between germline ends came to 14 bases. The CDR3 spans 17 residues. Germline V gene lookup returns CDR1 ENHRY and CDR2 SYGVKD. In DNA form, the CDR3 reads TGTGCCATCAGTGAGTCGCCAGGGGCGGGAGTGAACACTGAAGCTTTCTTT. This codes for CAISESPGAGVNTEAFF.

The chain recombines TRBV27 with TRBJ1-5; D gene unclear. CDR1 and CDR2 (germline): MNHEY, SMNVEV (reference sequence). Deletions cut 3 bases from V and 0 bases from J, with 15 bases between. The CDR3 covers 17 residues. The CDR3 loop is CASSLFLGDGSNQPQHF. The CDR3 DNA reads TGTGCCAGCAGTTTGTTTCTGGGAGACGGTAGCAATCAGCCCCAGCATTTT.

This chain joins TRBV28 and TRBJ1-2; 7 nucleotides match TRBD1. In germline, CDR1 is MDHEN, CDR2 SYDVKM. This CDR3 has 12 amino acids. V gave up 7 bases and J gave up 8 bases; unmatched junction bases: 7. The CDR3, as DNA: TGTGCCAGCAACCAGATGGACAGGGGCTACACCTTC. This translates into CASNQMDRGYTF.

V is TRBV4-2 and J is TRBJ2-7; 7 nucleotides line up with TRBD2. V lost 5 bases to trimming and J lost 2 bases; unmatched junction nucleotides: 6. Germline V gene sequence: CDR1 LGHNA, CDR2 YNFKEQ. This CDR3 has 14 amino acids. CDR3 nucleotide sequence: TGTGCCAGCAGCTTACAACGGGGGGCCTACGAGCAGTACTTC. It translates to CASSLQRGAYEQYF.

The chain links TRBV7-2 to TRBJ2-5; the D gene is possibly TRBD1 (5 bases). Trimming took 0 bases from V and 5 from J, leaving 10 bases between them. CDR3 length: 14 residues. Per germline, CDR1 SGHTA and CDR2 FQGNSA. CDR3 in amino acids: CASSLAGPRETQYF. The CDR3 DNA sequence: TGTGCCAGCAGCTTAGCGGGGCCCAGGGAGACCCAGTACTTC.

CDR3 in amino acids: CASSQPGARTEAFF. The CDR3 region has the DNA TGCGCCAGCAGCCAACCAGGGGCGCGGACTGAAGCTTTCTTT. The chain joins TRBV4-3 to TRBJ1-1; a possible D gene is TRBD1 (6 bases). This CDR3 region has 14 residues. Germline V gene data show CDR1 as LGHNA and CDR2 as YSLEER. Trimming took off 2 bases at V and 5 bases at J, with 12 bases between the two ends.

The J gene is TRBJ1-5, the V gene TRBV19; tentative D call: TRBD1 (5 bases). CDR3 size: 16 residues. From germline, CDR1 is LNHDA and CDR2 SQIVND (reference sequence). Trimming removed 5 bases from V and 0 bases from J, with 14 bases in between. The CDR3 sequence is CASSSYTGASNQPQHF. CDR3 in DNA: TGTGCCAGTAGTTCGTACACAGGAGCTAGCAATCAGCCCCAGCATTTT.

The gene calls are TRBV6-5 and TRBJ1-2; no definite D call. The CDR3 contains 14 residues. Trimming removed 6 bases from V and 4 bases from J, with 15 bases in between. The germline CDR1 and CDR2 sequences are MNHEY and SVGAGI. In DNA, the CDR3 is TGTGCCAGCAGCTTCGGATGGGCTGGCTATGGCTACACCTTC. Amino acid sequence: CASSFGWAGYGYTF.

V usage is TRBV3-1 (or the pseudogene TRBV3-2) and J usage is TRBJ2-5, with 7 bases matching TRBD2. Trimming at V came to 1 base and at J to 5 bases, leaving 10 bases not matched to a gene. The CDR3 totals 16 residues. The germline gives CDR1 LGHDT, CDR2 YNNKEL (reference sequence). The CDR3 loop is CASSQVGGGATETQYF. CDR3 nucleotide sequence: TGTGCCAGCAGCCAAGTCGGCGGGGGTGCTACGGAGACCCAGTACTTC.

V and J are TRBV7-2 and TRBJ1-2; D not certain. In germline, CDR1 is SGHTA, CDR2 FQGNSA. The CDR3 is 14 amino acids. Trimming left V 1 base short and J 8 bases short, with 14 bases between. The CDR3 nucleotides are TGTGCCAGCAGCTTAGGTGGGGAGTCTGGCGGCTACACCTTC. It encodes CASSLGGESGGYTF.

This clone was detected once. The genes are TRBV7-9 and TRBJ2-7; tentative D call: TRBD1 (5 bases). The ends were cut back, 1 base at V and 2 bases at J, with 9 bases in the middle. The germline gives CDR1 SEHNR, CDR2 FQNEAQ (reference sequence). CDR3 length: 14 residues. As DNA, the CDR3 is TGTGCCAGCAGCTTAGGTCCAGGGCCCTACGAGCAGTACTTC. Translation: CASSLGPGPYEQYF.

The rearrangement joins TRBV9 to TRBJ1-2; D is perhaps TRBD1 (6 bases). CDR3 length equals 18 residues. Germline lookup yields CDR1 SGDLS and CDR2 YYNGEE. Trimming left V 0 bases short and J 7 bases short, with 25 bases between. DNA of the CDR3: TGTGCCAGCAGCGTAGATTTCTGGGGGCCCCAGGAGAAGAGTGGCTACACCTTC. Translating gives CASSVDFWGPQEKSGYTF.